The clone carrying this T cell receptor beta chain appeared a few times. Germline V gene lookup returns CDR1 KGHSH and CDR2 LQKENI. J gave up 4 bases and V 5 bases, and 10 bases lay outside the gene matches. The CDR3 loop spans 17 amino acids. This sample is drawn from a study of blood T cell repertoires in COVID-19. Study-level background: PBMCs, B-cell-depleted T cells, or T cells were the source of the cDNA or gDNA that made up the material.

As processed by the authors: Amplification of reference gene primers provided the estimated nucleated cell counts. Only in-frame clones appear in the TCRdb table, and some are missing; sequencing was by immunoSEQ multiplex PCR. The V and J calls and clone size come from that table; D and trimming were worked out from the DNA. The profile shows about 170,000 clones, roughly 70% of them singletons. The receptor was derived from a woman older than 75 with acute or convalescent COVID-19. Material: peripheral blood. This chain joins TRBV18 and TRBJ2-7; 14 bases fit TRBD2. The CDR3 region has the DNA TGTGCCAGCTCATCGACTAGCGGGAGGGCCTCTCGGTACGAGCAGTACTTC. Protein sequence: CASSSTSGRASRYEQYF.